One sample yielded the 6 T cell receptor beta chains listed below, sequenced in a study of CD8+ T cells in alopecia areata. The sequencing template was cDNA reverse transcribed from extracted RNA. Here immunoSEQ multiplex PCR was the method, and the copy in TCRdb shows in-frame clones only, minus some. The data show over 100,000 clones, about 50% seen once. Treatment specified: oral pan-JAK inhibitor, 5-10 mg twice daily. The starting material was CD4+ T cells sorted from blood, obtained at week 4, from a patient treated with tofacitinib. The receptors were sampled from a human donor with alopecia areata.

V usage is TRBV25-1 and J usage is TRBJ1-1, with 9 bases matching TRBD1. The junction had 8 bases not matched to a gene; V was cut back by 6 bases and J by 6 bases. CDR1 and CDR2 (germline): MGHDK, SYGVNS. CDR3 size: 14 residues. CDR3 amino acids: CASRGTGLIPEAFF. CDR3 bases: TGTGCCAGCAGAGGGACAGGGTTGATCCCTGAAGCTTTCTTT.

The chain is built from TRBV30 and TRBJ1-4; no firm D call. The V gene's germline CDR1 is GTSNPN and CDR2 SVGIG (reference sequence). V was shortened by 3 bases and J by 5 bases, with 13 bases between the two germline ends. The CDR3 consists of 14 residues. The DNA for the CDR3 is TGTGCCTGGAGGGAAACGTGGAGGAATGAAAAACTGTTTTTT. Protein: CAWRETWRNEKLFF.

The chain recombines TRBV11-1 with TRBJ2-1; D is ambiguous. The CDR3 is made up of 17 amino acids. V was cut by 6 bases and J by 0 bases, with 18 bases left in between. Germline CDR1 and CDR2: SGHAT and FQDESV (reference sequence). In DNA, the CDR3 is TGTGCCAGCAGGACCTTTGATGGCCGGAGCTCCTACAATGAGCAGTTCTTC. Its translation: CASRTFDGRSSYNEQFF.

The rearrangement links TRBV6-6 to TRBJ1-2; no reliable D call. The CDR3 covers 16 residues. Germline V gene data show CDR1 as MNHNY and CDR2 as SVGAGI (reference sequence). Trimming removed 0 bases at V and 8 bases at J, with 19 bases between. The CDR3 loop reads CASSYSTTGLATGYTF. The CDR3 DNA follows: TGTGCCAGCAGTTACTCGACCACTGGACTGGCGACGGGCTACACCTTC.

This clone has at least ten counts. V usage is TRBV27 and J usage is TRBJ1-6, with D tentatively TRBD1 (5 bases). V dropped 5 bases and J dropped 10 bases, with 21 bases sitting between them. The CDR3 is 16 amino acids. Germline lookup yields CDR1 MNHEY and CDR2 SMNVEV (reference sequence). Here the CDR3 reads CASSPTRQLIRSPLHF. DNA of the CDR3: TGTGCCAGCAGTCCAACCCGACAGTTGATTCGCTCACCCCTCCACTTT.

CDR3 amino acids: CAWSRGYGYTF. The CDR3 nucleotides read TGTGCCTGGAGCCGGGGCTATGGCTACACCTTC. This chain links TRBV30 with TRBJ1-2; D is unresolved. Deletions cut 3 bases from V and 4 bases from J, with 6 bases between. Germline values: CDR1 GTSNPN, CDR2 SVGIG (reference sequence). CDR3 length: 11 amino acids.